Below, 18 T cell receptor beta chains from the same sample are listed, as sequenced in a study of cytomegalovirus exposure and HLA in healthy donors. Amplification used 60 Vbeta primers and 13 Jbeta primers. Repertoires were generated with immunoSEQ multiplex PCR, while TCRdb's copy carries only in-frame clones and drops some. In the table there are more than 95,000 clones, 74% of which are singletons. Sequencing was carried out using PBMCs. The origin of the receptors is a woman in her forties or fifties in good health and CMV-seropositive.

This clone was observed a few times. This sequence joins TRBV28 and TRBJ1-2; D gene uncertain. Trimming stripped 10 bases from V and 2 bases from J, with 14 bases between. This CDR3 contains 13 residues. Germline V lookup: CDR1 MDHEN, CDR2 SYDVKM. The CDR3 coding sequence is TGTGCCACCAACGCCGAGGGAAACTATGGCTACACCTTC. Translating gives CATNAEGNYGYTF.

The rearrangement joins TRBV7-8 to TRBJ1-1; D unclear. CDR3 length: 13 residues. Trimming shortened V by 1 base and J by 1 base, and 4 bases separated the two germline ends. CDR1 SGHVS and CDR2 FQNEAQ come from the germline V gene. Here the CDR3 reads CASSLDQNTEAFF. The CDR3 DNA is TGTGCCAGCAGCTTAGATCAGAACACTGAAGCTTTCTTT.

A single count supports this clone. This chain joins TRBV7-8 and TRBJ1-1; D may be TRBD1 (6 bases). This CDR3 has 16 amino acids. CDR1 SGHVS and CDR2 FQNEAQ come from the germline V gene. V was clipped by 4 bases and J by 4 bases, with 19 bases between them. CDR3 bases: TGTGCCAGCAGCTCCGGGGGGGCGACCTCGTTCACTGAAGCTTTCTTT. This gives the protein CASSSGGATSFTEAFF.

This clone was detected a few times. J is TRBJ1-1 and V is TRBV29-1, with D maybe TRBD1 (5 bases). Trimming removed 5 bases at V and 4 bases at J, with 14 bases between. The CDR3 covers 13 residues. Germline CDR1 reads SQVTM; CDR2 reads ANQGSEA. As DNA, the CDR3 is TGCAGCGTTTTAAGGGGATGGGGCACTGAAGCTTTCTTT. Amino acids: CSVLRGWGTEAFF.

The chain uses TRBV27 and TRBJ1-2, with 9 positions matching TRBD1. The V and J ends lost 6 bases and 6 bases, in that order; junction bases with no gene match: 5. Germline values: CDR1 MNHEY, CDR2 SMNVEV (reference sequence). This CDR3 is built from 13 residues. This chain's CDR3 is CASRSTGGDGYTF. The DNA for the CDR3 is TGTGCCAGCAGATCCACAGGGGGCGATGGCTACACCTTC.

V is TRBV11-2 and J is TRBJ2-1, with 10 bases identical to TRBD1. CDR1 and CDR2 from the germline V gene are SGHAT and FQNNGV. There are 17 residues in the CDR3. Trimming cost V 0 bases and J 6 bases; bases outside gene matches: 8. The CDR3 here is CASSLDFRDRGFNEQFF. The CDR3 bases are TGTGCCAGCAGCTTAGATTTCCGGGACAGGGGTTTCAATGAGCAGTTCTTC. Full variable domain (outside the CDR3, taken from reference TRBV11-2 and TRBJ2-1): EAGVAQSPRYKIIEKRQSVAFWCNPISGHATLYWYQQILGQGPKLLIQFQNNGVVDDSQLPKDRFSAERLKGVDSTLKIQPAKLEDSAVYLCASSLDFRDRGFNEQFFGPGTRLTVL.

The chain carries TRBV19 and TRBJ1-1; D is undetermined. There are 12 residues in the CDR3. Trimming took 5 bases from V and 0 from J, leaving 4 bases between them. Germline CDR1 LNHDA, CDR2 SQIVND (reference sequence). The CDR3 spells CASSSVNTEAFF. The CDR3 DNA is TGTGCCAGTAGTTCGGTGAACACTGAAGCTTTCTTT.

The chain couples TRBV30 to TRBJ1-3; D might be TRBD1 (5 bases). The length of the CDR3 is 15 residues. Germline V CDR1 and CDR2: GTSNPN, SVGIG (reference sequence). V was shortened by 0 bases and J by 8 bases, with 17 bases between the two germline ends. CDR3 nucleotides: TGTGCCTGGAGTGTATTGTCCGGGAGGGGATACACCATATATTTT. The encoded protein is CAWSVLSGRGYTIYF. Full variable domain (rest looked up from reference TRBV30 and TRBJ1-3): SQTIHQWPATLVQPVGSPLSLECTVEGTSNPNLYWYRQAAGRGLQLLFYSVGIGQISSEVPQNLSASRPQDRQFILSSKKLLLSDSGFYLCAWSVLSGRGYTIYFGEGSWLTVV.

The rearrangement links TRBV10-3 to TRBJ2-1; TRBD2 might be the D (5 bases). V was shortened by 0 bases and J by 7 bases, with 16 bases between the two germline ends. The germline gives CDR1 ENHRY, CDR2 SYGVKD. The CDR3 loop spans 16 amino acids. The CDR3, as DNA: TGTGCCATCAGTGAGTCGAGGGCCTTAGGGAATAATGAGCAGTTCTTC. This codes for CAISESRALGNNEQFF.

The rearrangement links TRBV10-3 to TRBJ1-1, with a possible D match to TRBD1 (6 bases). V was shortened by 4 bases and J by 3 bases, with 6 bases between the two germline ends. Per the germline V gene, CDR1 is ENHRY and CDR2 is SYGVKD. The CDR3 totals 12 residues. The DNA of the CDR3 is TGTGCCATCAGTGCAGGGGACACTGAAGCTTTCTTT. Translated: CAISAGDTEAFF.

The J gene is TRBJ2-5, the V gene TRBV7-9; 7 bases agree with TRBD1. Germline CDR1 is SEHNR and CDR2 is FQNEAQ (reference sequence). The CDR3 covers 14 residues. Trimming at V came to 5 bases and at J to 2 bases, leaving 5 bases not matched to a gene. The CDR3 here is CASSDGQAQETQYF. DNA for the CDR3: TGTGCCAGCAGCGACGGACAGGCTCAAGAGACCCAGTACTTC.

This clone was found many times. The chain uses TRBV7-2 and TRBJ1-5, with a weak D call TRBD1 (5 bases). The CDR3 has 14 residues. The germline CDR1 and CDR2 sequences are SGHTA and FQGNSA. Trimming removed 4 bases at V and 4 bases at J, with 11 bases between. The CDR3 bases are TGTGCCAGCAGCTGGGGTAGGGGAAATCAGCCCCAGCATTTT. Amino acid sequence: CASSWGRGNQPQHF.

In this sample, this clone turned up once. V gene TRBV29-1 combines with J gene TRBJ1-1; weak D call: TRBD1 (5 bases). CDR1 and CDR2 (germline): SQVTM, ANQGSEA. V was pared by 3 bases and J by 10 bases, with 15 bases between. The CDR3 extends over 12 amino acids. The CDR3 DNA reads TGCAGCGTTGAGCGGGGCCCCTCGGCAGCTTTCTTT. Translated: CSVERGPSAAFF.

This clone was seen a few times. The chain recombines TRBV28 with TRBJ2-5, with TRBD1 matching over 7 bases. Germline lookup yields CDR1 MDHEN and CDR2 SYDVKM. V was pared by 3 bases and J by 1 base, with 5 bases of the junction left unmatched. The CDR3 loop spans 15 amino acids. CDR3: CASSLRGHTQETQYF. CDR3 nucleotides: TGTGCCAGCAGTTTGAGGGGGCATACCCAAGAGACCCAGTACTTC.

The rearrangement joins TRBV18 to TRBJ1-3; D is undetermined. The CDR3 is 17 residues long. V was clipped by 3 bases and J by 0 bases, with 15 bases between them. CDR1 is KGHSH, CDR2 LQKENI, per germline. CDR3 in amino acids: CASSPGGRAYSGNTIYF. The CDR3 region has the DNA TGTGCCAGCTCACCCGGCGGTCGAGCCTACTCTGGAAACACCATATATTTT.

The V and J genes are TRBV10-3 and TRBJ1-1; no clear D gene. V was clipped by 3 bases and J by 4 bases, with 9 bases between them. CDR3 size: 13 residues. The germline V gene has CDR1 ENHRY and CDR2 SYGVKD. CDR3 residues: CAISEHSGTEAFF. CDR3 in DNA: TGTGCCATCAGTGAACATAGCGGCACTGAAGCTTTCTTT.

Comment on this clone: The sample holds other DNA sequences that translate to the same CDR3. The V gene is TRBV5-1, the J gene TRBJ1-2, with no clear D. The CDR3 is 14 residues long. Germline V gene data show CDR1 as SGHRS and CDR2 as YFSETQ. With 0 bases removed from V and 0 bases from J, the gap between germline ends came to 6 bases. The CDR3 region is CASSLGTANYGYTF. As DNA, the CDR3 is TGCGCCAGCAGCTTGGGAACAGCTAACTATGGCTACACCTTC. Combining the CDR3 with reference TRBV5-1 and TRBJ1-2 gives the whole variable domain KAGVTQTPRYLIKTRGQQVTLSCSPISGHRSVSWYQQTPGQGLQFLFEYFSETQRNKGNFPGRFSGRQFSNSRSEMNVSTLELGDSALYLCASSLGTANYGYTFGSGTRLTVV.

The rearrangement joins TRBV27 to TRBJ1-5; the D gene is possibly TRBD1 (5 bases). V lost 10 bases, J lost 9 bases, and 19 bases lay in between. Germline CDR1 and CDR2: MNHEY and SMNVEV (reference sequence). CDR3 length: 13 residues. The CDR3 spells CATSTVLLGPQHF. In nucleotides, the CDR3 is TGTGCCACCTCGACAGTGCTCCTGGGGCCCCAGCATTTT.